This is a list of T cell receptor beta chains from one sample in a study of T-cell memory formation after mild COVID-19. TCRdb fed the 5' RACE reads into MiXCR, producing one record per CDR3 protein. The table includes around 470,000 distinct CDR3 sequences, 20% detected once. The specimen was PBMCs or a T cell subset sorted from them (not recorded which). These receptors were obtained from an adult woman who had mild COVID-19 (a few samples of this study predate the infection). Cell type and time point are not known. Each CDR3 is given with its conserved first and last residue. D genes are given only for firm matches. Clone size appears in some rows only: once, few, many, or a class for an expanded clone.

CDR3nt | CDR3aa | abundance | d_gene | len | j_gene | v_gene
TGCGCCAGCGGCGAGGGGTTTGGGACCGGGGAGCTGTTTTTT | CASGEGFGTGELFF | many | NA | 14 | TRBJ2-2 | TRBV4-3
TGTGCCAGCAGCCAGCGCGGGTCCACGAATGAGCAGTTCTTC | CASSQRGSTNEQFF | NA | NA | 14 | TRBJ2-1 | TRBV3-1
TGTGCCAGCAGCCAGATCGGGGGGCGAACTGAAGCTTTCTTT | CASSQIGGRTEAFF | few | NA | 14 | TRBJ1-1 | TRBV14
TGTGCCACCAGCAGAGTTGCGGGGAGCTATGGCTACACCTTC | CATSRVAGSYGYTF | few | NA | 14 | TRBJ1-2 | TRBV15
TGCGCCAGCAGCTTCACGGCGACAGATACGCAGTATTTT | CASSFTATDTQYF | NA | NA | 13 | TRBJ2-3 | TRBV5-1
TGTGCCAGCTCACCACCCGGGACACCCAATAGCAATCAGCCCCAGCATTTT | CASSPPGTPNSNQPQHF | NA | NA | 17 | TRBJ1-5 | TRBV18
TGTGCCAGCAGCTACGGGACATCCCGGGAAGCCTACAATGAGCAGTTCTTC | CASSYGTSREAYNEQFF | few | NA | 17 | TRBJ2-1 | TRBV7-6
TGCGCCAGCAGCCAGGCTCCACGAGAGACCCAGTACTTC | CASSQAPRETQYF | many | NA | 13 | TRBJ2-5 | TRBV5-1
TGCAGTGCTGTGCCGACTTCGGAGCAGTTCTTC | CSAVPTSEQFF | few | NA | 11 | TRBJ2-1 | TRBV20-1
TGTGCCAGCAGCTTAGAAGGGGGACTAGCGTGGTACAATGAGCAGTTCTTC | CASSLEGGLAWYNEQFF | NA | TRBD2 | 17 | TRBJ2-1 | TRBV7-8
TGTGCCAGCAGCTTAGGGCAGGGAGCGTTCCAAGATGGCTACACCTTC | CASSLGQGAFQDGYTF | NA | NA | 16 | TRBJ1-2 | TRBV7-2
TGCAGCGTGGAGGGTACAATCACAGATACGCAGTATTTT | CSVEGTITDTQYF | NA | NA | 13 | TRBJ2-3 | TRBV29-1
TGCGCCAGCAGCCCACAGGCGGCAGGGTTCCAAGAGACCCAGTACTTC | CASSPQAAGFQETQYF | NA | NA | 16 | TRBJ2-5 | TRBV5-1
TGTGCCAGTAGTGCACTAGCGGGCCCCACCGGGGAGCTGTTTTTT | CASSALAGPTGELFF | few | TRBD2 | 15 | TRBJ2-2 | TRBV19
TGCAGCGTTGAAGACCCTACCGGGACAGGGTGGTGGGGCTACACCTTC | CSVEDPTGTGWWGYTF | NA | TRBD1 | 16 | TRBJ1-2 | TRBV29-1
TGTGCCAGCACCGTGTCAGCCGAATCCTACGAGCAGTACTTC | CASTVSAESYEQYF | few | NA | 14 | TRBJ2-7 | TRBV7-9
TGTGCCGGGACCGGGGACCTTGCTGGAAACACCATATATTTT | CAGTGDLAGNTIYF | NA | NA | 14 | TRBJ1-3 | TRBV2
TGCGCCAGCAGCCAAATCTCCTCCGGGACAGGGACAGATACGCAGTATTTT | CASSQISSGTGTDTQYF | many | TRBD1 | 17 | TRBJ2-3 | TRBV4-3
TGTGCCAGCAGCCAAGGGGCCGGCCCGAGGAATGAGCAGTTCTTC | CASSQGAGPRNEQFF | many | NA | 15 | TRBJ2-1 | TRBV3-1
TGCAGTGCTAGAGATTCTCGGCAGGGCCTCCGTAGCAATCAGCCCCAGCATTTT | CSARDSRQGLRSNQPQHF | few | NA | 18 | TRBJ1-5 | TRBV20-1
TGTGCCAGCAGTCCACCGGGACTCAGAGTACAAGAGACCCAGTACTTC | CASSPPGLRVQETQYF | few | NA | 16 | TRBJ2-5 | TRBV12-3/TRBV12-4
TGTGCCAGCAGCTTAAGTCGGCTAGCGGTAGAGACCCAGTACTTC | CASSLSRLAVETQYF | NA | TRBD2 | 15 | TRBJ2-5 | TRBV7-9
TGCGCCAGCAGCCCTGGACAGGGAACGGGCGAGCAGTACTTC | CASSPGQGTGEQYF | few | TRBD1 | 14 | TRBJ2-7 | TRBV5-1
TGTGCCAGCGGATCAGGGAATTCCTACGAGCAGTACTTC | CASGSGNSYEQYF | NA | NA | 13 | TRBJ2-7 | TRBV27
TGCGCCAGCAGCCAAGGGGGGACAGGGATGGAAAAACTGTTTTTT | CASSQGGTGMEKLFF | NA | TRBD1 | 15 | TRBJ1-4 | TRBV4-3
TGTGCCAGCAGCTTCATGTCCTCCTTCTACGAGCAGTACTTC | CASSFMSSFYEQYF | NA | NA | 14 | TRBJ2-7 | TRBV11-1
TGTGCCAGCAGCCTGATGACAGGGGTTGGGGATACGCAGTATTTT | CASSLMTGVGDTQYF | few | TRBD1 | 15 | TRBJ2-3 | TRBV7-8
TGCAGTGCGCCGAGGATAGGGCGAAACTCCGACGCTTTCTTT | CSAPRIGRNSDAFF | many | NA | 14 | TRBJ1-1 | TRBV20-1
TGTGCCAGCACCGGGACTCTCGTGAACACCGGGGAGCTGTTTTTT | CASTGTLVNTGELFF | NA | NA | 15 | TRBJ2-2 | TRBV11-3
TGTGCCATCTCTCGGGAGCCCCAAGAGACCCAGTACTTC | CAISREPQETQYF | few | NA | 13 | TRBJ2-5 | TRBV10-3
TGTGCCAGCAGCCCCGGGACAATCTATGGCTACACCTTC | CASSPGTIYGYTF | few | NA | 13 | TRBJ1-2 | TRBV7-2
TGTGCCAGCAGCGTAGTAGGGACTAGCGGGACAGATACGCAGTATTTT | CASSVVGTSGTDTQYF | NA | TRBD2 | 16 | TRBJ2-3 | TRBV9
TGTGCCAGCACCAGCAAAACGCTAGTAATTGCTGGGGCCAACGTCCTGACTTTC | CASTSKTLVIAGANVLTF | NA | NA | 18 | TRBJ2-6 | TRBV6-5
TGTGCCAGCAGATCCCCGGGCACCGGGGAGCTGTTTTTT | CASRSPGTGELFF | few | NA | 13 | TRBJ2-2 | TRBV9
TGTGCCAGCAGAACCCCAAGCGGGATGGGAGAGACCCAGTACTTC | CASRTPSGMGETQYF | NA | TRBD2 | 15 | TRBJ2-5 | TRBV11-2